This TCR beta chain was captured in a study of cytomegalovirus exposure and HLA in healthy donors. General study points: Immune exposure data for these donors was limited to CMV serostatus. As confirmed in vitro, a few CMV-associated chains were specific for CMV antigens. In a later analysis, HLA-associated beta chains showed higher expansion and lower generation probabilities than comparable chains. Most sequenced TCRs were rare (though some public TCRs occurred in many donors).

About this clone itself: Antigen unknown.

The primer mix had 60 Vbeta and 13 Jbeta primers. TCRdb keeps only in-frame clones here, not all; method: immunoSEQ multiplex PCR. The sample consists of under 140,000 clones, approximately 86% of them appearing once. Germline CDR1 is MNHNS and CDR2 is SASEGT. This CDR3 spans 17 amino acids. With V trimmed by 2 bases and J by 4 bases, 8 bases remained unmatched. What was sequenced was PBMCs. The sequence was obtained from a man aged 40-49 years in good health and CMV-seronegative. The chain employs TRBV6-1 and TRBJ2-1, with 10 bases identical to TRBD2. The CDR3 sequence is CASSETITAGGYNEQFF. CDR3 nucleotide sequence: TGTGCCAGCAGTGAAACCATCACAGCGGGGGGGTACAATGAGCAGTTCTTC.